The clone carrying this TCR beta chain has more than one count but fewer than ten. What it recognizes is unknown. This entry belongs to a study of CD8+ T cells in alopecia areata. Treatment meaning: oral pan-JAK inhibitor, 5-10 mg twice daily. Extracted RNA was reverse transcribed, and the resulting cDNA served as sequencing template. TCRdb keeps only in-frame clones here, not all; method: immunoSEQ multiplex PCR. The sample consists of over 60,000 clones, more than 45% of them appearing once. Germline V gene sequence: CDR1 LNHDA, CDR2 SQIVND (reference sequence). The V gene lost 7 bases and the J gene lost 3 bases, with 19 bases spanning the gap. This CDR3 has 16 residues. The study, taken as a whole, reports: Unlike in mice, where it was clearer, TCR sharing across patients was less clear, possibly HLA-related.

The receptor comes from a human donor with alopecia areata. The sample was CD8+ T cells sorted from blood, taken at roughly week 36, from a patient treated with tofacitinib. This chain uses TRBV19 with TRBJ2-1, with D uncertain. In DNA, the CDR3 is TGTGCCAGTACCATCGCATTAGATTTAGGCTACAATGAGCAGTTCTTC. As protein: CASTIALDLGYNEQFF.